This TCR beta chain comes out of a study of blood T cell repertoires in COVID-19 (dated by TCRdb to about 2020). Context from the whole study: Samples covering the acute and convalescent phases of COVID-19 were provided by collaborators in the United States, Italy and Spain. The material from the prospective study consisted of cDNA or gDNA derived from T cells, B-cell-depleted T cells, or PBMCs. The samples were drawn from the first 160 participants of the ongoing ImmuneRACE study and from 1,254 subjects provided by 6 global collaborators. Deeply sampled blood TCRbeta repertoires from subjects exposed to, actively infected with, or recovered from COVID-19 were included in the dataset. The repertoires were released in a freely available public database meant as a resource for research on the immune response to SARS-CoV-2. A de-identified subject ID, COVID-19 status, age in years and sex were almost always included in the sample metadata. Where available, HLA class I and class II types were obtained from metadata supplied by the sample provider rather than from assay-based typing.

TCRbeta CDR3 regions were amplified from genomic DNA by means of the immunoSEQ Assay, a bias-controlled multiplex PCR. Under the source paper's analysis protocol: The number of nucleated cells in each sample was estimated from the amplification of reference gene primers within the assay. To quantify the absolute abundance of each unique TCRbeta CDR3 rearrangement, sequence reads were collapsed and filtered. For each sample, productive Simpson clonality was calculated as the square root of Simpson's diversity index over productive rearrangements. TCRdb obtained this table from immuneACCESS and retained in-frame rearrangements with V and J assigned. These tables miss some clones; where compared with another copy, unresolved V genes account for less than half of the shortfall, and the remainder is unexplained. Clone size and V and J calls were adopted from that table, with D and trimming inferred from the DNA. The table for this sample lists 250,000 to 400,000 clones; around 84% of them were counted only once. The ten top clones hold about 1.9% of the sample.

Points on this clone: What antigen it recognizes has not been identified. Base quality data are lacking; no much larger clone is found one base away.

Study-wide findings and limitations: How much clinical and demographic metadata was included differed by source and by participant, and the metadata was provided uncurated.

From cysteine to phenylalanine, the CDR3 is 14 amino acids long. Just CDR3 DNA is preserved here, 42 bases in frame from base 1. Participants in the prospective study were enrolled through a virtual design, were aged roughly 18 to 100 years, and lived in 20 to 30 United States geographic areas. In the prospective study, participants were assigned to cohorts based on the clinical history participants reported in a screening survey and a study questionnaire. Exposed participants had been in contact, within 2 weeks of entering the study, with a person who had a PCR-confirmed or clinician-diagnosed case of COVID-19. In the prospective study, mobile phlebotomists collected whole blood, serum and a nasopharyngeal or oropharyngeal swab from each participant. Additional blood draws and questionnaires over an approximately two-month period could optionally be provided by prospective study participants. Prospective study blood samples were shipped either frozen or at room temperature before DNA extraction.

The source is a woman between 25 and 40 years old who had been exposed to COVID-19. Sample: PBMCs or T cells enriched from blood (not recorded which). The rearrangement combines TRBV21-1 with TRBJ2-1; the DNA was not compared with TRBD2, the D call given in the table. TRBV21-1 is tagged as a pseudogene. The bases are TGTGCCAGCATCCTGGGACTACCAGGCAATGAGCAGTTCTTC. It codes for CASILGLPGNEQFF.